The 20 T cell receptor beta chains in this list originate from one sample, sequenced in a study of blood T cell repertoires in COVID-19. Clones were sequenced by immunoSEQ multiplex PCR, and TCRdb holds only the in-frame ones, with some missing. The sample includes some 180,000 clones, around 80% of them seen just once. The sample taken for sequencing was PBMCs or T cells enriched from blood (not recorded which). These TCRs come from a woman in her 70s in a cohort exposed to, infected with or recovered from COVID-19 (not recorded which).

The chain employs TRBV7-2 and TRBJ2-1; perhaps TRBD2 as D (5 bases). Trimming cost V 3 bases and J 10 bases, with 13 bases left between them. The length of the CDR3 is 13 residues. Germline CDR1 SGHTA, CDR2 FQGNSA. The chain's CDR3 is CASSLDSDHEQFF. Written as DNA, the CDR3 is TGTGCCAGCAGCTTGGATAGCGACCACGAGCAGTTCTTC.

The chain combines TRBV19 with TRBJ2-7; 8 bases map to TRBD1. In germline, CDR1 is LNHDA, CDR2 SQIVND (reference sequence). CDR3 length: 14 amino acids. Unmatched junction bases numbered 5, after V lost 5 bases and J lost 2 bases. The CDR3 DNA sequence: TGTGCCAGTAGTCGACAGGGGTCCGCCTACGAGCAGTACTTC. Its protein is CASSRQGSAYEQYF.

The V and J genes are TRBV5-1 and TRBJ1-4; 7 nucleotides agree with TRBD1. Germline CDR1 and CDR2: SGHRS and YFSETQ. CDR3 length equals 15 residues. The J segment lost 0 bases and the V segment lost 4 bases, leaving 3 bases of the junction unmatched. The CDR3 DNA sequence: TGCGCCAGCAGCGCGACAGGGACAACTAATGAAAAACTGTTTTTT. This translates into CASSATGTTNEKLFF.

This chain links TRBV28 with TRBJ2-7; D unresolved. The CDR3 is made up of 11 amino acids. V was trimmed by 5 bases and J by 6 bases, leaving 8 bases between them. Per the germline V gene, CDR1 is MDHEN and CDR2 is SYDVKM. CDR3 DNA: TGTGCCAGCAGTCCTAGATCCGAGCAGTACTTC. It yields the protein CASSPRSEQYF.

This clone has a handful of counts. This rearrangement joins TRBV11-2 to TRBJ1-5; the match to TRBD1 covers 8 bases. The CDR3 covers 14 residues. The germline gives CDR1 SGHAT, CDR2 FQNNGV. With V trimmed by 3 bases and J by 5 bases, 3 bases remained unmatched. The DNA of the CDR3 is TGTGCCAGCAGCTTTGGACAGGGCGATCAGCCCCAGCATTTT. Residues: CASSFGQGDQPQHF.

The CDR3 bases are TGTGCCAGCAGCCAAGCCCTCGGACTAGCGGGAGGGCAGTTCTTC. It is translated as CASSQALGLAGGQFF. The chain is built from TRBV3-1 (or the pseudogene TRBV3-2) and TRBJ2-1; 14 nucleotides align to TRBD2. With 1 base clipped from V and 12 bases from J, the junction kept 5 bases outside the gene matches. CDR3 length: 15 residues. CDR1 is LGHDT and CDR2 is YNNKEL in the germline V gene (reference sequence).

The rearrangement uses TRBV7-3 and TRBJ2-2; D gene unclear. Trimming took off 3 bases at V and 5 bases at J, with 10 bases between the two ends. The CDR3 is 14 amino acids. CDR1 and CDR2 (germline): SGHTA, FQGTGA. The CDR3 nucleotides are TGTGCCAGCAGCTTGTCATACGGGACCGGGGAGCTGTTTTTT. Its protein product is CASSLSYGTGELFF.

The chain is built from TRBV28 and TRBJ1-5; D might be TRBD1 (5 bases). CDR3 length: 14 residues. CDR1 and CDR2 (germline): MDHEN, SYDVKM. V lost 4 bases and J lost 6, with 13 bases in between. This CDR3 is CASSSGGVGQPQHF. The CDR3 DNA follows: TGTGCCAGCAGTTCCGGGGGGGTAGGTCAGCCCCAGCATTTT.

This sequence joins TRBV5-1 and TRBJ2-7; 7 bases agree with TRBD1. J gave up 3 bases and V 0 bases, and 3 bases lay outside the gene matches. Germline CDR1 reads SGHRS; CDR2 reads YFSETQ. This CDR3 has 14 residues. CDR3 coding DNA: TGCGCCAGCAGCTTGGACAGGGGAGTCTACGAGCAGTACTTC. Its translation: CASSLDRGVYEQYF.

The CDR3 is CASSPQVQRASTGELFF. The CDR3 DNA sequence: TGTGCCAGCTCACCACAAGTCCAGCGGGCCAGCACCGGGGAGCTGTTTTTT. V usage is TRBV18 and J usage is TRBJ2-2; tentatively, D is TRBD2 (6 bases). Germline CDR1 reads KGHSH; CDR2 reads LQKENI. The ends were cut back, 1 base at V and 4 bases at J, with 16 bases in the middle. CDR3 length equals 17 residues.

This clone was seen once. J is TRBJ2-3 and V is TRBV27; D uncertain. This CDR3 has 15 residues. CDR1 is MNHEY and CDR2 is SMNVEV in the germline V gene (reference sequence). Trimming left V 6 bases short and J 0 bases short, with 13 bases between. This CDR3 reads CASSLSSLSTDTQYF. For the CDR3, the DNA is TGTGCCAGCAGCCTTAGTTCGTTAAGCACAGATACGCAGTATTTT.

V gene TRBV3-1 (or the pseudogene TRBV3-2) combines with J gene TRBJ2-1, with 13 bases that match TRBD2. The CDR3 runs 18 residues. Germline-derived CDR1 and CDR2 are LGHDT and YNNKEL (reference sequence). V lost 1 base to trimming and J lost 3 bases; unmatched junction nucleotides: 6. CDR3 region: CASSQGSGLAGVYNEQFF. CDR3 DNA: TGTGCCAGCAGCCAAGGATCTGGACTAGCGGGAGTCTACAATGAGCAGTTCTTC.

The chain employs TRBV12-5 and TRBJ2-5; D might be TRBD2 (5 bases). This CDR3 contains 11 residues. Per germline, CDR1 LGHNT and CDR2 FRNRAP. V was cut by 5 bases and J by 8 bases, with 9 bases left in between. The CDR3 coding sequence is TGTGCTAGTGGTCTAGCACAAACCCAGTACTTC. It yields the protein CASGLAQTQYF.

The chain links TRBV28 to TRBJ2-5, with a weak D call TRBD2 (6 bases). Germline V gives CDR1 MDHEN, CDR2 SYDVKM. This CDR3 contains 14 residues. V lost 4 bases to trimming and J lost 3 bases, with 12 bases between them. CDR3 coding DNA: TGTGCCAGCAGTTCCCCCTCTAGCGAAGAGACCCAGTACTTC. Its protein is CASSSPSSEETQYF. Using reference TRBV28 and TRBJ2-5 for the parts outside the CDR3, the full variable domain is DVKVTQSSRYLVKRTGEKVFLECVQDMDHENMFWYRQDPGLGLRLIYFSYDVKMKEKGDIPEGYSVSREKKERFSLILESASTNQTSMYLCASSSPSSEETQYFGPGTRLLVL.

This sequence joins TRBV7-9 and TRBJ1-4; 9 positions agree with TRBD1. With V trimmed by 5 bases and J by 7 bases, 5 bases remained unmatched. This CDR3 has 14 amino acids. From germline, CDR1 is SEHNR and CDR2 FQNEAQ (reference sequence). CDR3 loop: CASSQGTGREKLFF. The CDR3 coding sequence is TGTGCCAGCAGCCAAGGGACAGGGCGTGAAAAACTGTTTTTT.

The J gene is TRBJ1-5, the V gene TRBV29-1; D remains unclear. CDR1 SQVTM and CDR2 ANQGSEA come from the germline V gene. The CDR3 loop spans 12 amino acids. Between the trimmed V and J ends, which lost 4 bases and 2 bases, there was a span of 6 bases. The CDR3 sequence is CSVGGGNQPQHF. CDR3 in DNA: TGCAGCGTTGGAGGCGGCAATCAGCCCCAGCATTTT.

The chain carries TRBV20-1 and TRBJ1-1; possibly TRBD1 for D (5 bases). The germline CDR1 and CDR2 sequences are DFQATT and SNEGSKA (reference sequence). The V gene lost 3 bases and the J gene lost 0 bases, with 20 bases spanning the gap. The CDR3 consists of 17 residues. The CDR3 bases are TGCAGTGCTAGTCGGGTGGGGGGATCCCCACTGAACACTGAAGCTTTCTTT. It codes for CSASRVGGSPLNTEAFF.

This clone came up a few times. V and J are TRBV5-4 and TRBJ2-1; TRBD2 might be the D (5 bases). Germline CDR1 and CDR2: SGHNT and YYREEE (reference sequence). Between the trimmed V and J ends, which lost 0 bases and 2 bases, there was a span of 12 bases. CDR3 length: 16 amino acids. Here the CDR3 DNA reads TGTGCCAGCAGCTTGGTAGGAGGAAGGGCCTACAATGAGCAGTTCTTC. Translation: CASSLVGGRAYNEQFF.

The J gene is TRBJ2-5, the V gene TRBV5-4; TRBD2 might be the D (7 bases). This CDR3 is built from 12 residues. The germline V gene has CDR1 SGHNT and CDR2 YYREEE (reference sequence). V lost 0 bases to trimming and J lost 13 bases, with 13 bases between them. CDR3 sequence (DNA): TGTGCCAGCAGCTTGGGGGAGGGGGGGCCGTACTTC. This codes for CASSLGEGGPYF.

This rearrangement joins TRBV7-6 to TRBJ2-7; TRBD1 aligns across 9 bases. This CDR3 has 15 residues. Germline CDR1 SGHVS, CDR2 FNYEAQ. V shed 1 base and J 4 bases; nucleotides not matched to a gene: 5. The CDR3 sequence is CASSLGDREGYEQYF. CDR3 bases: TGTGCCAGCAGCTTAGGGGACAGGGAGGGGTACGAGCAGTACTTC. Complete variable domain (other parts from reference TRBV7-6 and TRBJ2-7): GAGVSQSPRYKVTKRGQDVALRCDPISGHVSLYWYRQALGQGPEFLTYFNYEAQQDKSGLPNDRFSAERPEGSISTLTIQRTEQRDSAMYRCASSLGDREGYEQYFGPGTRLTVT.